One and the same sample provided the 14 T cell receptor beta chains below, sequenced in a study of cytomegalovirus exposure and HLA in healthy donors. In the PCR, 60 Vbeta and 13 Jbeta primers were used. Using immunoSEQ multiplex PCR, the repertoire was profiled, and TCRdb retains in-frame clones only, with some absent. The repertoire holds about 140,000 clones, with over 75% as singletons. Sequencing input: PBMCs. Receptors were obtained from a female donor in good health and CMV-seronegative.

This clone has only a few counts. The CDR3 reads CASSSGGGVYGYTF. In nucleotides, the CDR3 is TGTGCCAGCAGTTCGGGGGGGGGCGTCTATGGCTACACCTTC. The rearrangement joins TRBV13 to TRBJ1-2; perhaps TRBD1 as D (6 bases). From germline, CDR1 is PRHDT and CDR2 FYEKMQ (reference sequence). The CDR3 has 14 amino acids. The ends were cut back, 6 bases at V and 4 bases at J, with 15 bases in the middle.

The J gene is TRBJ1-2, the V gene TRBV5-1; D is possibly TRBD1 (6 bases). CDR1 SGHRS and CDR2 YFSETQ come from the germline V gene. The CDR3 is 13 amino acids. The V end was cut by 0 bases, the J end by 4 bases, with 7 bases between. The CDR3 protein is CASSLEQGYGYTF. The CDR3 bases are TGCGCCAGCAGCTTGGAACAGGGCTATGGCTACACCTTC.

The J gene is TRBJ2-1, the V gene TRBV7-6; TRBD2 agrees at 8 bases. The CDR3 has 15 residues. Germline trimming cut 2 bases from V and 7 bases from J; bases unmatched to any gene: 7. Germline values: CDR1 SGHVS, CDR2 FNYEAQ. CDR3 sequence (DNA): TGTGCCAGCAGCTTACTAGTAGCGGGAACGAATGAGCAGTTCTTC. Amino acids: CASSLLVAGTNEQFF.

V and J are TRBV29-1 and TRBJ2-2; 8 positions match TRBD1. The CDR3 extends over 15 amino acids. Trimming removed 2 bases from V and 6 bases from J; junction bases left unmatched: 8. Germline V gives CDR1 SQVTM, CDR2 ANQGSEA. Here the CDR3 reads CSVETDRGGSGELFF. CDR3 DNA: TGCAGCGTTGAAACCGACAGGGGTGGGTCCGGGGAGCTGTTTTTT.

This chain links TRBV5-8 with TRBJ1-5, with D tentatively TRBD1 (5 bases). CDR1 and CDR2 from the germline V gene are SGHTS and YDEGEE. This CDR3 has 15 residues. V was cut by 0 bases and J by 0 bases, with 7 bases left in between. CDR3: CASSLGTLSNQPQHF. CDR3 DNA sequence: TGTGCCAGCAGCTTGGGGACACTTAGCAATCAGCCCCAGCATTTT.

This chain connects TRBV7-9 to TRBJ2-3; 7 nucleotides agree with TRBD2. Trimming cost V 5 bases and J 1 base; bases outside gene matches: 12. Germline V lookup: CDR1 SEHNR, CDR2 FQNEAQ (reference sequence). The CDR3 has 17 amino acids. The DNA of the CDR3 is TGTGCCAGCAGCCAAGGTGAGGCGGGAGCTGGCACAGATACGCAGTATTTT. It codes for CASSQGEAGAGTDTQYF.

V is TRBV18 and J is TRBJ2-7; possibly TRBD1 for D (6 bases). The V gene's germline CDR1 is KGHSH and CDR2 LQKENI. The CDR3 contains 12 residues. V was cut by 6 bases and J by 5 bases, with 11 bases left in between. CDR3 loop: CASSHRVNEQYF. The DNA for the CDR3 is TGTGCCAGCTCCCACAGGGTGAACGAGCAGTACTTC.

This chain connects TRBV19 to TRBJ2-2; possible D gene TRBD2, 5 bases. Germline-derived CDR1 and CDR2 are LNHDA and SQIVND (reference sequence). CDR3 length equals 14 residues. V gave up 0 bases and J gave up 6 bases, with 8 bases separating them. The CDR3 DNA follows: TGTGCCAGTAGTATAGATCCGCGGGCCGGGGAGCTGTTTTTT. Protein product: CASSIDPRAGELFF.

CDR3 nucleotide sequence: TGTGCCAGCAGTGACACAGGGTTCACAGATACGCAGTATTTT. It yields the protein CASSDTGFTDTQYF. The chain recombines TRBV28 with TRBJ2-3; D is possibly TRBD1 (6 bases). The germline CDR1 and CDR2 sequences are MDHEN and SYDVKM. V was cut by 5 bases and J by 2 bases, with 11 bases left in between. The CDR3 covers 14 residues.

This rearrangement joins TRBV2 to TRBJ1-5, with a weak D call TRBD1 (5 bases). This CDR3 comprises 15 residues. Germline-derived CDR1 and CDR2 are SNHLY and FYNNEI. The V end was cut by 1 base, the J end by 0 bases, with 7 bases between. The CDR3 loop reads CASSEEGVSNQPQHF. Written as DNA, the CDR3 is TGTGCCAGCAGTGAAGAAGGGGTTAGCAATCAGCCCCAGCATTTT.

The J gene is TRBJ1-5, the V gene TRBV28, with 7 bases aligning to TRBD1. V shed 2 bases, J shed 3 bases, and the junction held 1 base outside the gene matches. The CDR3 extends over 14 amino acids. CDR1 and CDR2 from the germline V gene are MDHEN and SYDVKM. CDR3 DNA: TGTGCCAGCAGTTTAGACAGGGTCAATCAGCCCCAGCATTTT. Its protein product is CASSLDRVNQPQHF.

This chain's CDR3 is CASSNAGTTNEKLFF. CDR3 DNA: TGTGCCAGCAGTAATGCGGGAACAACTAATGAAAAACTGTTTTTT. The chain has TRBV28 and TRBJ1-4; the D is unclear. Trimming took off 5 bases at V and 0 bases at J, with 10 bases between the two ends. The CDR3 extends over 15 amino acids. From germline, CDR1 is MDHEN and CDR2 SYDVKM.

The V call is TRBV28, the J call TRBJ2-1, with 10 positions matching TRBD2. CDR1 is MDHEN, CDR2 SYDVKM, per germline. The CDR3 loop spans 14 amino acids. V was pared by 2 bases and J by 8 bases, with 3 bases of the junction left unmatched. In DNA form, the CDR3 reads TGTGCCAGCAGTTTAGGGACTAGCGTCGATGAGCAGTTCTTC. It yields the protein CASSLGTSVDEQFF.

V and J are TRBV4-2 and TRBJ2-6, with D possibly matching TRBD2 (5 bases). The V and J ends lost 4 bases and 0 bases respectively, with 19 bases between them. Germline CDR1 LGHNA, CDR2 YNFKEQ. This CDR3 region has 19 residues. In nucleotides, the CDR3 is TGTGCCAGCAGCCCACAAAGACTTACTAGTTCCTCTGGGGCCAACGTCCTGACTTTC. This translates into CASSPQRLTSSSGANVLTF.